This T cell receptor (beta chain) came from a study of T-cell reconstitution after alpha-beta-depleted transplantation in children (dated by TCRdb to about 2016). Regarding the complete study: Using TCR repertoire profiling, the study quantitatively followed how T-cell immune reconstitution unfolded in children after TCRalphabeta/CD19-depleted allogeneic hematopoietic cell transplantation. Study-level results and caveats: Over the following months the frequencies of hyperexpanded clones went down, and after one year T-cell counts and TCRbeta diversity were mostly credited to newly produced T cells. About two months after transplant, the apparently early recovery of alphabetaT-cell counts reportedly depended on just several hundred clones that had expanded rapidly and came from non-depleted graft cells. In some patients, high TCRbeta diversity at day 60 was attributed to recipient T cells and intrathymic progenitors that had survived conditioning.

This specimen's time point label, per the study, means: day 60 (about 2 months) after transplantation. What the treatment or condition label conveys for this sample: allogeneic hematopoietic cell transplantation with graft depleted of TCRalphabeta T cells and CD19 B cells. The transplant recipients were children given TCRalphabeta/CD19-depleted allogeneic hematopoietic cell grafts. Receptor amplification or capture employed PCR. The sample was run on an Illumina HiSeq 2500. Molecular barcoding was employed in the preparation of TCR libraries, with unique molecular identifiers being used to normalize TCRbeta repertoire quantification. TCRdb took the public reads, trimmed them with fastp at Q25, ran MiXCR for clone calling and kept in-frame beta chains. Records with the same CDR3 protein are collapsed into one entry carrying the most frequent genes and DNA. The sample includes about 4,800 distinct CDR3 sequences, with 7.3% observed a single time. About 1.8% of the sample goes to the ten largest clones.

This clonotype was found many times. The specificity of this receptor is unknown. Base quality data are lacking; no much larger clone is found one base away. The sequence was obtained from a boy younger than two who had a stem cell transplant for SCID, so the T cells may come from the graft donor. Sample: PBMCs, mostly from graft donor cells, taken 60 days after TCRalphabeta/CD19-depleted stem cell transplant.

This receptor has the CDR3 CASSVAGREANIQYF. The base sequence is TGTGCCAGCAGCGTAGCCGGCCGAGAGGCAAACATTCAGTACTTC. This sequence uses TRBV9 and TRBJ2-4, with no D gene named confidently. Cut back by 0 bases and 6 bases, the V and J ends lie 13 bases apart. The cysteine opens and the phenylalanine closes a CDR3 of 15 amino acids. Only the CDR3 portion is preserved as DNA: 45 bases, with reading frame beginning at the first base. The germline V gene yields SGDLS for CDR1 and YYNGEE for CDR2. Reference TRBV9 and TRBJ2-4 proteins supply the regions before and after the CDR3; the full variable domain is: DSGVTQTPKHLITATGQRVTLRCSPRSGDLSVYWYQQSLDQGLQFLIQYYNGEERAKGNILERFSAQQFPDLHSELNLSSLELGDSALYFCASSVAGREANIQYFGAGTRLSVL.